One TCR beta chain is described in this entry. Its antigen is not known. This sample is drawn from a study of cytomegalovirus exposure and HLA in healthy donors. The CDR3 is 16 residues long. Trimming removed 7 bases from V and 3 bases from J; junction bases left unmatched: 14. From germline, CDR1 is SGHRS and CDR2 YFSETQ. It was with 60 Vbeta and 13 Jbeta primers that the PCR ran. In the original workflow: Later analysis identified 65 million to 80 million unique TCR beta chains, roughly 11 million shared. Here immunoSEQ multiplex PCR was the method, and the copy in TCRdb shows in-frame clones only, minus some. For V, J and clone size, that table is used; D and trimming come from the DNA. The table has approximately 110,000 clones, 80% to 85% seen once. Overall study results and limits: Cytomegalovirus status, reportedly, was diagnosed with high specificity and sensitivity by the classifier. Equally common other TCR beta chains were less clonally expanded than HLA-associated ones, a later analysis found.

This TCR came from a young woman in good health and CMV-seronegative. Source material: PBMCs. The chain has TRBV5-1 and TRBJ2-3; 7 bases align to TRBD2. The CDR3 region has the DNA TGCGCCAGCCGCCCCCGGGAGGTTGAAGGGACAGATACGCAGTATTTT. This sequence encodes CASRPREVEGTDTQYF.